This T cell receptor beta chain was profiled in a study of shared clonotypes between healthy human individuals. The CDR3 consists of 15 residues. Germline trimming cut 6 bases from V and 3 bases from J; bases unmatched to any gene: 7. Germline values: CDR1 SNHLY, CDR2 FYNNEI. This clone was counted a single time. Clones were read by immunoSEQ multiplex PCR, and TCRdb kept only the in-frame ones, dropping some. The sample lists under 1,100,000 clones; approximately 78% were seen once. This chain connects TRBV2 to TRBJ2-2; 7 bases are a match to TRBD1. The source is a man aged 18 to 29 in good health. Some clones in this sample may be carry-over from other donors' samples. Sequencing used memory CD4+ T cells from PBMCs. The sample's subset: CD45RA-negative fraction. CDR3 in amino acids: CASRKDRDHTGELFF. In DNA form, the CDR3 reads TGTGCCAGCAGAAAAGACAGGGATCACACCGGGGAGCTGTTTTTT.